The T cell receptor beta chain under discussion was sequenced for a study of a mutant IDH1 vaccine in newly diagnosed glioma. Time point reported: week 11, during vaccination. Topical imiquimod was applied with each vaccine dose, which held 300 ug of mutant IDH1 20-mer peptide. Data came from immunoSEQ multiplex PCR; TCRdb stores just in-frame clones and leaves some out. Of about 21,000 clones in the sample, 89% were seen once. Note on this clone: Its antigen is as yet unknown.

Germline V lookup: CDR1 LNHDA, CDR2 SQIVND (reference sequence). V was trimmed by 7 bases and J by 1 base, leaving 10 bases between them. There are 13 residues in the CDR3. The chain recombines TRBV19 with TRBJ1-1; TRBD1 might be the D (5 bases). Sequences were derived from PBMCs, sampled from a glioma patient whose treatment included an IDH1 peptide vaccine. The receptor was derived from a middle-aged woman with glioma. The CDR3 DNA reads TGTGCCAGTAATGGGGGTCGGAACACTGAAGCTTTCTTT. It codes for CASNGGRNTEAFF.